This entry describes one T cell receptor (beta chain). This sample was taken from a study of blood T cell repertoires in COVID-19. About the research overall: The origin of the acute and convalescent COVID-19 samples was the United States, Italy and Spain. T cells, B-cell-depleted T cells, or PBMCs provided the cDNA or gDNA that served as material.

Per the original methods: Reference gene primer amplification in the assay estimated nucleated cell counts. Assay used: immunoSEQ multiplex PCR; TCRdb lists only in-frame clones, some missing. The DNA was the basis for D and trimming; V, J and clone size are from that table. The sample gives 88,000 or so clones, roughly four fifths of which show up once; roughly 9% is in the top ten. CDR3 length: 13 amino acids. Trimming cost V 1 base and J 5 bases, with 8 bases left between them. CDR1 is LNHNV and CDR2 is YYDKDF in the germline V gene (reference sequence). The source of this sequence is a human donor in a cohort sampled during active COVID-19. The material sequenced was peripheral blood. The chain employs TRBV15 and TRBJ2-5; D not resolved. The CDR3 DNA sequence: TGTGCCACCAGCAGAGGACTTTATGAGACCCAGTACTTC. Amino acid sequence: CATSRGLYETQYF.